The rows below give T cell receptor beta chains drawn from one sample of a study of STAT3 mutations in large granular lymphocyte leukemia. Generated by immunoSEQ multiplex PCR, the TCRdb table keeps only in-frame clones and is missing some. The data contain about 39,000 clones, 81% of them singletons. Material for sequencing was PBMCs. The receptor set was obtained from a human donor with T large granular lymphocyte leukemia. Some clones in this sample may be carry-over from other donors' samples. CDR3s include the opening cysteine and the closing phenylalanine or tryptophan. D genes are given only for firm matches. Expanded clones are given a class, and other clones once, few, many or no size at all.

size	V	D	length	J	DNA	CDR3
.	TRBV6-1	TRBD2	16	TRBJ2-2	TGTGCCAGCAGTGCTGTAGCGGGGGGCGGGTCCGGGGAGCTGTTTTTT	CASSAVAGGGSGELFF
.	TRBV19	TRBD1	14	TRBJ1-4	TGTGCCAGTGCCCAGGGGGATACTAATGAAAAACTGTTTTTT	CASAQGDTNEKLFF
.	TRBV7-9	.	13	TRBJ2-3	TGTGCCAGCAGCTCCTCGTCGACAGATACGCAGTATTTT	CASSSSSTDTQYF
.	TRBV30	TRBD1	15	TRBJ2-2	TGTGCCTGGGGACGACAGGGGGCGCGGACCGGGGAGCTGTTTTTT	CAWGRQGARTGELFF
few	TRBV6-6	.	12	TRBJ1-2	TGTGCCAGCAGTTACGATGGTTATGGCTACACCTTC	CASSYDGYGYTF
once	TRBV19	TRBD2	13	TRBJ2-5	TGTGCCAGTATGCGGGGGGCCGGAGAGACCCAGTACTTC	CASMRGAGETQYF
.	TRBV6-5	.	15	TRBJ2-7	TGTGCCAGCAGTACCAGACAGTCGAGGAACTACGAGCAGTACTTC	CASSTRQSRNYEQYF
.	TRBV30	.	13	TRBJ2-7	TGTGCCTGGAGTGTACTTCCGGCGTACGAGCAGTACTTC	CAWSVLPAYEQYF
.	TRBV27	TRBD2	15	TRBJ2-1	TGTGCCAGCAGTTTCACTAGCGGGGCATACAATGAGCAGTTCTTC	CASSFTSGAYNEQFF
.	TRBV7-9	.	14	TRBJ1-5	TGTGCCAGCAGCTTAGGCAATGACAATCAGCCCCAGCATTTT	CASSLGNDNQPQHF
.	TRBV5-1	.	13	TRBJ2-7	TGCGCCAGCAGCCCAGGTGGCTCCTACGAGCAGTACTTC	CASSPGGSYEQYF
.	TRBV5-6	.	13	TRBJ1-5	TGTGCCAGCAGCTTGGACGGCAATCAGCCCCAGCATTTT	CASSLDGNQPQHF
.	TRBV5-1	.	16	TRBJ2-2	TGCGCCAGCAGCTCCTCTGCGGGGGCTAACACCGGGGAGCTGTTTTTT	CASSSSAGANTGELFF
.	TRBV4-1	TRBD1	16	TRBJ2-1	TGCGCCAGCAGCCAAGTGGGAAGGGGGCTCTACAATGAGCAGTTCTTC	CASSQVGRGLYNEQFF
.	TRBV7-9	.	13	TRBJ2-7	TGTGCCAGCAGCTTAGCGCCGGTTGACGAGCAGTACTTC	CASSLAPVDEQYF
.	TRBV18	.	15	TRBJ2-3	TGTGCCAGCTCACCCTTGGACAGTCGGACAAATACGCAGTATTTT	CASSPLDSRTNTQYF
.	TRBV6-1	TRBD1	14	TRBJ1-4	TGTGCCAGCAGTGAATATGGACAGGCCAAAAAACTGTTTTTT	CASSEYGQAKKLFF
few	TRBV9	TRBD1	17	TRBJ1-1	TGTGCCAGCAGCGTAGGTCTCCAGGGGGAAAGAAACACTGAAGCTTTCTTT	CASSVGLQGERNTEAFF
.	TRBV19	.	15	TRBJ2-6	TGTGCCAGTACCACAGTATTCTCTGGGGCCAACGTCCTGACTTTC	CASTTVFSGANVLTF
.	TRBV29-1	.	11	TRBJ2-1	TGCAGCGTTGGGGACGGGCGTGAGCAGTTCTTC	CSVGDGREQFF
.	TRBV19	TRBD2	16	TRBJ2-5	TGTGCCAGTAGGGGTCTGATAGCGGGGAGCCAAGAGACCCAGTACTTC	CASRGLIAGSQETQYF
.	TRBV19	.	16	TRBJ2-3	TGTGCCAGTAGTATACTATTGGGGATCCGGGCAGATACGCAGTATTTT	CASSILLGIRADTQYF
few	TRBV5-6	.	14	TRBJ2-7	TGTGCCAGCAGCTTGTTAGGACCCTCCTACGAGCAGTACTTC	CASSLLGPSYEQYF
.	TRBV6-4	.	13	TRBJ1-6	TGTGCCAGCAGTTGGGAGGAGAATTCACCCCTCCACTTT	CASSWEENSPLHF
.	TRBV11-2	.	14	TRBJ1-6	TGTGCCAGCAGCGTGGGGGGGAGGAATTCACCCCTCCACTTT	CASSVGGRNSPLHF
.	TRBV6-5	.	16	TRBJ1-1	TGTGCCAGCAGTTACCTAAGGGTCCAGAGGAACACTGAAGCTTTCTTT	CASSYLRVQRNTEAFF
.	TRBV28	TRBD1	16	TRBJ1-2	TGTGCCAGCAAATGGGTGGGGACAGGTCTTAACTATGGCTACACCTTC	CASKWVGTGLNYGYTF
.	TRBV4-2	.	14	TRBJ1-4	TGTGCCAGCAGCCCATCTTTCCCGCGTGAAAAACTGTTTTTT	CASSPSFPREKLFF
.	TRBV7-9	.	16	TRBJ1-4	TGTGCCAGCAGCACCGGACAACCTGCAACTAATGAAAAACTGTTTTTT	CASSTGQPATNEKLFF
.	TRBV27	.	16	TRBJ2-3	TGTGCCAGCAGTTTCTTAAGGGGTTCTTGGACAGATACGCAGTATTTT	CASSFLRGSWTDTQYF
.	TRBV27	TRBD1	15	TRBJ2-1	TGTGCCAGCAGTTTTTCCGGGACAGGGGGAAATGAGCAGTTCTTC	CASSFSGTGGNEQFF
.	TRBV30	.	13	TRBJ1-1	TGTGCCTGGAGTGTGACGGTGAACACTGAAGCTTTCTTT	CAWSVTVNTEAFF
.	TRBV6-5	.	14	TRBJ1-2	TGTGCCAGCAGTTACTCGAAATCTCCGGATGGCTACACCTTC	CASSYSKSPDGYTF
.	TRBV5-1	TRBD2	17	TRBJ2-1	TGCGCTTTTACGGGGACTAGCGGGGGGGCTTCCTACAATGAGCAGTTCTTC	CAFTGTSGGASYNEQFF
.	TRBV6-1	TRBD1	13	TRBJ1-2	TGTGCCAGCATGGGGGGACAGGTCTATGGCTACACCTTC	CASMGGQVYGYTF
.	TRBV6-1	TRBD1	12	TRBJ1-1	TGTGCCAGCAAAACAGGGGTCCCTGAAGCTTTCTTT	CASKTGVPEAFF
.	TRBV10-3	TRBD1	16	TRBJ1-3	TGTGCCATCAGTGGTACAGGGGCCCTCTCTGGAAACACCATATATTTT	CAISGTGALSGNTIYF
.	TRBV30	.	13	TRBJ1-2	TGTGCCTGGAGGACTACAGGAGTATATGGCTACACCTTC	CAWRTTGVYGYTF
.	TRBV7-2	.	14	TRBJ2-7	TGTGCCAGCAGCTTAGATGCAGTCTCCTACGAGCAGTACTTC	CASSLDAVSYEQYF
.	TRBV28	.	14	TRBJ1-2	TGTGCCAGCAGCCGACGGAACTTGCGCTATGGCTACACCTTC	CASSRRNLRYGYTF
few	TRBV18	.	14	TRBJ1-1	TGTGCCAGCTCACCCGGGGGGGCTGGCACTGAAGCTTTCTTT	CASSPGGAGTEAFF
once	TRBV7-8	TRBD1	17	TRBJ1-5	TGTGCCAGCAGCTTAGCGCGACAGGGGGTTAGCAATCAGCCCCAGCATTTT	CASSLARQGVSNQPQHF
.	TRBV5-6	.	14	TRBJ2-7	TGTGCCAGCAGCACGTCAGGATACGACTACGAGCAGTACTTC	CASSTSGYDYEQYF
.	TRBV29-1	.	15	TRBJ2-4	TGCAGCGTTGAAGATGGGCGCACAGCCAAAAACATTCAGTACTTC	CSVEDGRTAKNIQYF
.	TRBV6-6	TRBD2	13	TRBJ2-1	TGTGCCGTCTCGGCGGGAGCGGGGGGTGTGCAGTTCTTC	CAVSAGAGGVQFF
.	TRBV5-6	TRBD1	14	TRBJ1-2	TGTGCCAGCAGCCCCGGACAGGGGAACTATGGCTACACCTTC	CASSPGQGNYGYTF
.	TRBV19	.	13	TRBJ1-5	TGTGCCAGTAGTATCAACAAAGATCAGCCCCAGCATTTT	CASSINKDQPQHF
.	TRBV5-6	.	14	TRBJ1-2	TGTGCCAGCAGCCTCCCGGGACCCATCGATGGCTACACCTTC	CASSLPGPIDGYTF
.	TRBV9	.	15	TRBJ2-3	TGTGCCAGCAGCGTAGATCGGGGTCCCACAGATACGCAGTATTTT	CASSVDRGPTDTQYF
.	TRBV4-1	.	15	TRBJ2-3	TGCGCCAGCAGCCAAGAGGGGCAGGGCTTCGATACGCAGTATTTT	CASSQEGQGFDTQYF
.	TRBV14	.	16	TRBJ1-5	TGTGCCAGCAGCCAAGATCGCGCGGATAGCAATCAGCCCCAGCATTTT	CASSQDRADSNQPQHF
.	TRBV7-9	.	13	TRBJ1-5	TGTGCCAGCAGCTTAGAAGCGAATCAGCCCCAGCATTTT	CASSLEANQPQHF
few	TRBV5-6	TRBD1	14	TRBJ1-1	TGTGCCAGCAGCCTGACACAGGGGGCTTCATGGGCTTTCTTT	CASSLTQGASWAFF
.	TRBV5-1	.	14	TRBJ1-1	TGCGCCAGCAGCTTGGGGCGGGGGAACACTGAAGCTTTCTTT	CASSLGRGNTEAFF
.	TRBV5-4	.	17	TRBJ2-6	TGTGCCAGCAGCTTGGGCAGTTCGAGCTCTGGGGCCAACGTCCTGACTTTC	CASSLGSSSSGANVLTF
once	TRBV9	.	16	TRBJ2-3	TGTGCCAGCAGCGTAGGACCCCACAGAGGCACAGATACGCAGTATTTT	CASSVGPHRGTDTQYF
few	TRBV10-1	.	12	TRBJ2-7	TGCGCCAGCAGCAAACAGGGCAGCGAGCAGTACTTC	CASSKQGSEQYF
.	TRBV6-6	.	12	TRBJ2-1	TGTGCCAGCAGTCCACTCTTGAATGAGCAGTTCTTC	CASSPLLNEQFF
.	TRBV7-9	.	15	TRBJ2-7	TGTGCCAGCAGCCCCCCAGGGTCTCCCCTCGACGAGCAGTACTTC	CASSPPGSPLDEQYF